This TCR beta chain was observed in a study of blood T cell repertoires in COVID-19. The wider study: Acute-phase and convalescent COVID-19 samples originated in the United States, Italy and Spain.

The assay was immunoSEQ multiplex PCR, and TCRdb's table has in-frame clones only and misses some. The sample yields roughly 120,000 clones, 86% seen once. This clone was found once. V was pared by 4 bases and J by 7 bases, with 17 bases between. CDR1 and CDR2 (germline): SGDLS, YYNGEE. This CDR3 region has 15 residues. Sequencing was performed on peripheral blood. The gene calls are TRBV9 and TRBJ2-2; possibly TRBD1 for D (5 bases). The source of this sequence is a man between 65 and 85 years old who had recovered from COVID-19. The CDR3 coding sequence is TGTGCCAGCAGCCCGCAAGTCGACAGTATCGGGGAGCTGTTTTTT. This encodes CASSPQVDSIGELFF.